Shown below are 5 T cell receptor beta chains from a single sample sequenced in a study of cytomegalovirus exposure and HLA in healthy donors (dated by TCRdb to between 2016 and 2019). The library was built by means of the immunoSEQ multiplex PCR assay. Not all clones reach the TCRdb copy of this immuneACCESS table, which keeps in-frame sequences only. Checked studies attribute under half of the gap to unresolved V genes and leave the rest unexplained. The sample table shows about 150,000 clones, and approximately 86% are seen once. The top ten hold about a fifth of the sample. Sequences were obtained from PBMCs. These receptors were taken from a man aged 18-30 years in good health and CMV-seropositive.

V is TRBV9 and J is TRBJ2-3; perhaps TRBD1 as D (5 bases). Trimming took 2 bases from V and 2 from J, leaving 9 bases between them. In germline, CDR1 is SGDLS, CDR2 YYNGEE. The CDR3 totals 14 residues. The CDR3 region is CASSVQGYTDTQYF. The CDR3 DNA is TGTGCCAGCAGCGTCCAGGGTTACACAGATACGCAGTATTTT. The complete variable domain, with remaining parts taken from reference TRBV9 and TRBJ2-3, reads DSGVTQTPKHLITATGQRVTLRCSPRSGDLSVYWYQQSLDQGLQFLIQYYNGEERAKGNILERFSAQQFPDLHSELNLSSLELGDSALYFCASSVQGYTDTQYFGPGTRLTVL.

This sequence joins TRBV4-1 and TRBJ2-1; possible D gene TRBD2, 6 bases. V was shortened by 2 bases and J by 10 bases, with 18 bases between the two germline ends. The CDR3 covers 15 residues. In germline, CDR1 is MGHRA, CDR2 YSYEKL. The chain's CDR3 is CASSQKAGISAEQFF. For the CDR3, the DNA is TGCGCCAGCAGCCAAAAGGCGGGGATTTCCGCGGAGCAGTTCTTC.

This clone was observed a few times. The rearrangement links TRBV4-1 to TRBJ1-2; 7 bases are a match to TRBD1. Losses at the gene ends were 3 bases for V and 8 bases for J; bases not matched to a gene: 9. The CDR3 is 14 residues long. The germline V gene has CDR1 MGHRA and CDR2 YSYEKL. CDR3 sequence reads: CASSQPGTVGGYTF. CDR3 nucleotides: TGCGCCAGCAGCCAGCCCGGGACAGTAGGAGGCTACACCTTC.

The chain is built from TRBV5-4 and TRBJ1-1; D gene ambiguous. Germline V CDR1 and CDR2: SGHNT, YYREEE (reference sequence). V was trimmed by 7 bases and J by 4 bases, leaving 23 bases between them. CDR3 size: 16 residues. This CDR3 reads CASALGGLMRTTEAFF. CDR3 DNA: TGTGCCAGCGCCCTGGGAGGTTTGATGAGGACCACTGAAGCTTTCTTT.

The V call is TRBV5-5, the J call TRBJ1-2, with a weak D call TRBD1 (5 bases). V lost 4 bases and J lost 4, with 14 bases in between. This CDR3 is 14 amino acids long. Germline V lookup: CDR1 SGHKS, CDR2 YYEKEE (reference sequence). CDR3 sequence reads: CASSPIQAAYGYTF. DNA for the CDR3: TGTGCCAGCAGCCCAATACAGGCGGCCTATGGCTACACCTTC.